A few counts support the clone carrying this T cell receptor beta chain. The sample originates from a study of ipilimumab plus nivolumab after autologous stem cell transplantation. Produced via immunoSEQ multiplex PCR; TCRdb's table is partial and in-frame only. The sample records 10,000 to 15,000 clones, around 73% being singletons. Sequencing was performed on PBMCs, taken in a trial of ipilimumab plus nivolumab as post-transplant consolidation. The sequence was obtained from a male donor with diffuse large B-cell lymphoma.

CDR3 amino acids: CASIRKGVYNSPLHF. The CDR3 nucleotides read TGTGCCAGCATTCGAAAAGGGGTCTATAATTCACCCCTCCACTTT. The gene calls are TRBV2 and TRBJ1-6; a weak D match, TRBD1 (5 bases). Germline lookup yields CDR1 SNHLY and CDR2 FYNNEI. The CDR3 is made up of 15 amino acids. The V end was cut by 7 bases, the J end by 3 bases, with 13 bases between.